The 13 T cell receptor beta chains below all came from one sample that was sequenced in a study of siplizumab effects on memory and regulatory T cells. Using immunoSEQ multiplex PCR, the repertoire was profiled, and TCRdb retains in-frame clones only, with some absent. The sample has about 94,000 clones, approximately 95% seen once. The material sequenced was non-Treg CD4+ T cells sorted from blood. The receptor source for this set is a human donor in good health.

This clone was detected once. The chain couples TRBV14 to TRBJ1-2; D ambiguous. This CDR3 comprises 14 residues. The germline V and J ends were trimmed by 0 bases and 4 bases, with 9 bases remaining between them. CDR1 SGHDN and CDR2 FVKESK come from the germline V gene. CDR3 sequence reads: CASSQDLLGYGYTF. CDR3 sequence (DNA): TGTGCCAGCAGCCAAGATCTGCTTGGCTATGGCTACACCTTC.

The rearrangement uses TRBV6-1 and TRBJ1-5; no definite D call. Germline lookup yields CDR1 MNHNS and CDR2 SASEGT. The CDR3 spans 13 residues. Trimming removed 6 bases from V and 7 bases from J, with 13 bases in between. The CDR3 DNA sequence: TGTGCCAGCAGCTTCGAACGCAGGCAGCCCCAGCATTTT. This encodes CASSFERRQPQHF.

The CDR3 is CASSLSPLRDEYNEQFF. The CDR3 DNA reads TGTGCCAGCAGTTTAAGCCCCCTCCGGGACGAGTACAATGAGCAGTTCTTC. This rearrangement joins TRBV27 to TRBJ2-1; TRBD1 or TRBD2 may be the D gene (5 bases each). This CDR3 is 17 amino acids long. Trimming left V 2 bases short and J 4 bases short, with 18 bases between. Per the germline V gene, CDR1 is MNHEY and CDR2 is SMNVEV (reference sequence).

The V and J genes are TRBV4-3 and TRBJ2-4, with no clear D. With 2 bases removed from V and 0 bases from J, the gap between germline ends came to 8 bases. The CDR3 contains 15 residues. Germline V gene lookup returns CDR1 LGHNA and CDR2 YSLEER. The CDR3 is CASSQSDVAKNIQYF. DNA of the CDR3: TGCGCCAGCAGCCAATCAGACGTAGCCAAAAACATTCAGTACTTC.

This chain joins TRBV7-9 and TRBJ1-1; 8 bases map to TRBD1. Germline assignment: CDR1 SEHNR and CDR2 FQNEAQ (reference sequence). V lost 1 base to trimming and J lost 4 bases; unmatched junction nucleotides: 11. The length of the CDR3 is 17 residues. The CDR3 DNA sequence: TGTGCCAGCAGCTTAGGAGGGGGCAGGGGGCGCGGCACTGAAGCTTTCTTT. Protein sequence: CASSLGGGRGRGTEAFF.

The chain recombines TRBV11-3 with TRBJ2-7, with 7 bases identical to TRBD2. The J segment lost 1 base and the V segment lost 1 base, leaving 10 bases of the junction unmatched. CDR1 SGHNT and CDR2 YENEEA come from the germline V gene. The length of the CDR3 is 17 residues. Written as DNA, the CDR3 is TGTGCCAGCAGCTTAGGGCTTCGGAGCGGGGAATCCTACGAGCAGTACTTC. Protein sequence: CASSLGLRSGESYEQYF.

This clone turned up a few times. V gene TRBV6-4 combines with J gene TRBJ2-3; 12 nucleotides match TRBD2. Trimming cost V 0 bases and J 5 bases; bases outside gene matches: 0. In germline, CDR1 is MRHNA, CDR2 SNTAGT. The CDR3 extends over 15 amino acids. In nucleotides, the CDR3 is TGTGCCAGCAGTGACTCGACTAGCGGGGGAGATACGCAGTATTTT. Protein sequence: CASSDSTSGGDTQYF.

The genes are TRBV5-6 and TRBJ2-7, with D perhaps matching TRBD1 (5 bases). The V and J ends lost 3 bases and 0 bases respectively, with 10 bases between them. Germline V lookup: CDR1 SGHDT, CDR2 YYEEEE. The CDR3 is made up of 14 amino acids. CDR3 DNA: TGTGCCAGCAGCTGGGCCGACAGCTCCTACGAGCAGTACTTC. This gives the protein CASSWADSSYEQYF. The full variable domain, its missing parts supplied by reference TRBV5-6 and TRBJ2-7, is DAGVTQSPTHLIKTRGQQVTLRCSPKSGHDTVSWYQQALGQGPQFIFQYYEEEERQRGNFPDRFSGHQFPNYSSELNVNALLLGDSALYLCASSWADSSYEQYFGPGTRLTVT.

The chain combines TRBV27 with TRBJ1-5; TRBD1 aligns across 11 bases. This CDR3 region has 20 residues. Trimming at V came to 4 bases and at J to 0 bases, leaving 14 bases not matched to a gene. Germline V lookup: CDR1 MNHEY, CDR2 SMNVEV (reference sequence). The CDR3 is CASSSNTGTGGRYSNQPQHF. The CDR3 DNA follows: TGTGCCAGCAGTTCCAACACCGGGACAGGGGGACGATATAGCAATCAGCCCCAGCATTTT.

The chain links TRBV19 to TRBJ2-7, with 8 bases fitting TRBD2. CDR3 length: 13 residues. Trimming took 6 bases from V and 2 from J; bases not matched to a gene: 3. Germline assignment: CDR1 LNHDA and CDR2 SQIVND (reference sequence). The CDR3 DNA is TGTGCCAGTAGCACTAGCGGAACCTACGAGCAGTACTTC. Its translation: CASSTSGTYEQYF.

The gene calls are TRBV6-1 and TRBJ2-3; 10 nucleotides line up with TRBD2. V shed 11 bases, J shed 5 bases, and the junction held 10 bases outside the gene matches. This CDR3 has 14 amino acids. Germline CDR1 is MNHNS and CDR2 is SASEGT. The CDR3 DNA sequence: TGTGCCGCCGCGCAGCGGGGGGGCCGAGATACGCAGTATTTT. Encoded protein: CAAAQRGGRDTQYF.

The DNA of the CDR3 is TGTGCCAGCAGCGTAGCCGGGACTACCTACGAGCAGTACTTC. It encodes CASSVAGTTYEQYF. V usage is TRBV9 and J usage is TRBJ2-7; 7 bases are shared with TRBD2. V shed 0 bases and J 2 bases; nucleotides not matched to a gene: 2. Germline V gene data show CDR1 as SGDLS and CDR2 as YYNGEE. CDR3 size: 14 residues.

This chain connects TRBV6-4 to TRBJ1-1, with a weak D call TRBD1 (5 bases). V was trimmed by 6 bases and J by 3 bases, leaving 14 bases between them. The germline CDR1 and CDR2 sequences are MRHNA and SNTAGT. The length of the CDR3 is 14 residues. CDR3 protein: CASRIDSLYTEAFF. The CDR3 coding sequence is TGTGCCAGCAGGATTGACAGTTTGTACACTGAAGCTTTCTTT.